This T cell receptor (beta chain) was found in a study of tissue T cells after allogeneic stem cell transplantation. Findings and caveats of the study: Alloreactivity or antigen specificity of tissue TCRs was not determined; some clones might be host cells. Motif-based clustering found tissue-specific repertoire signatures shared across patients, though few clones were shared.

Sequencing of TCRbeta CDR3 at survey depth gave sequences and template counts. The assay was immunoSEQ multiplex PCR, and TCRdb's table has in-frame clones only and misses some. The data show around 7,500 clones, roughly 49% seen once. CDR3 length: 13 residues. With 3 bases clipped from V and 6 bases from J, the junction kept 2 bases outside the gene matches. Germline V gene sequence: CDR1 SNHLY, CDR2 FYNGKV (reference sequence). Described time point: mouse harvest day 7 after allogeneic transplant. Each mouse received 10^7 T-cell-depleted marrow cells plus 10^6 splenic CD5+ T cells by tail vein. B6 (H2b) cells into BALB/c (H2d) mice; tissues taken at day 7 or 14. Remarks on this clone: Antigen: not known. Genes here carry mouse names. The read comes to an end 1 residue before the CDR3 does, leaving the germline J gene to fill in the end.

The chain is built from TRBV3 and TRBJ2-7; TRBD2 matches 10 bases. Sequenced: gut tissue. This clonotype was obtained from a female BALB/c mouse given C57BL/6 T cells with graft-versus-host disease after an allogeneic hematopoietic cell transplant. The CDR3: CASSLGTGAEQYF. CDR3 DNA, as far as it was read: TGTGCCAGCAGCTTGGGGACTGGGGCTGAACAGTAC.